The 13 T cell receptor beta chains reported below all come from one sample, sequenced in a study of radiotherapy plus CTLA-4 blockade in lung cancer. This table comes from immunoSEQ multiplex PCR, and its TCRdb copy is limited to in-frame clones, with some not included. The profile shows around 70,000 clones, about nine tenths of them singletons. The source material was peripheral blood, sampled from a patient treated with radiotherapy plus ipilimumab. These receptor sequences come from a human donor with non-small cell lung cancer that progressed on radiotherapy plus ipilimumab.

This clone was counted only a few times. The chain recombines TRBV7-9 with TRBJ2-4; possible D gene TRBD2, 6 bases. With 4 bases removed from V and 0 bases from J, the gap between germline ends came to 19 bases. CDR1 SEHNR and CDR2 FQNEAQ come from the germline V gene (reference sequence). The CDR3 is 18 residues long. The CDR3 DNA is TGTGCCAGCAGCTCAGCGGAGGGCCTAGATATAGCCAAAAACATTCAGTACTTC. It yields the protein CASSSAEGLDIAKNIQYF.

The chain couples TRBV7-9 to TRBJ2-1, with 8 nucleotides matching TRBD1. Per germline, CDR1 SEHNR and CDR2 FQNEAQ (reference sequence). Losses at the gene ends were 10 bases for V and 13 bases for J; bases not matched to a gene: 12. The CDR3 has 12 residues. The CDR3 region has the DNA TGTGCCACCCGCTCGGGGGACAGGTCTCAGTTCTTC. Residues: CATRSGDRSQFF.

The chain employs TRBV9 and TRBJ2-2; 9 nucleotides agree with TRBD2. Germline CDR1 is SGDLS and CDR2 is YYNGEE. Trimming removed 4 bases from V and 2 bases from J; junction bases left unmatched: 9. The CDR3 has 17 residues. CDR3 sequence (DNA): TGTGCCAGCAGCCCCGTGGCGGGAGGGACCAACACCGGGGAGCTGTTTTTT. Its protein is CASSPVAGGTNTGELFF.

This clone came up once. The V call is TRBV18, the J call TRBJ1-2; D possibly corresponds to TRBD1 (5 bases). The CDR3 spans 14 residues. V dropped 1 base and J dropped 4 bases, with 10 bases sitting between them. Germline CDR1 reads KGHSH; CDR2 reads LQKENI. CDR3: CASSPLGARYGYTF. In nucleotides, the CDR3 is TGTGCCAGCTCACCACTCGGGGCCCGCTATGGCTACACCTTC.

The V and J genes are TRBV6-6 and TRBJ2-7, with D maybe TRBD2 (6 bases). V gave up 2 bases and J gave up 9 bases, with 14 bases separating them. CDR3 length: 13 amino acids. Germline CDR1 MNHNY, CDR2 SVGAGI (reference sequence). This chain's CDR3 is CASSYTGGYRQYF. The CDR3 DNA sequence: TGTGCCAGCAGTTACACCGGGGGTTACAGGCAGTACTTC.

This clone was seen only once. The rearrangement links TRBV14 to TRBJ2-7, with a possible D match to TRBD2 (6 bases). CDR3 size: 17 residues. Trimming shortened V by 3 bases and J by 0 bases, and 18 bases separated the two germline ends. CDR1 is SGHDN, CDR2 FVKESK, per germline. CDR3 in DNA: TGTGCCAGCAGCCATTCGGGTTTAGCGGATAGCTCCTACGAGCAGTACTTC. Translation: CASSHSGLADSSYEQYF.

Details on this clone: Other DNA sequences within the sample encode an identical CDR3. This chain links TRBV29-1 with TRBJ2-2, with TRBD1 identical over 10 bases. V dropped 6 bases and J dropped 3; count of bases not matched to a gene: 7. From germline, CDR1 is SQVTM and CDR2 ANQGSEA. The CDR3 extends over 15 amino acids. CDR3: CSVAGQGGDTGELFF. Here the CDR3 DNA reads TGCAGCGTAGCAGGACAGGGGGGGGACACCGGGGAGCTGTTTTTT.

The CDR3 sequence: CASSRATSGRTDTQYF. CDR3 DNA: TGTGCCAGCAGCCGGGCGACTAGCGGGAGGACAGATACGCAGTATTTT. The chain recombines TRBV5-4 with TRBJ2-3; 13 positions match TRBD2. V trimming: 4 bases; J trimming: 3 bases; junction bases outside the gene matches: 5. The length of the CDR3 is 16 residues. The germline V gene has CDR1 SGHNT and CDR2 YYREEE (reference sequence).

The V gene is TRBV28, the J gene TRBJ2-3, with TRBD2 as a possible D gene (6 bases). The CDR3 is 14 amino acids. V gave up 5 bases and J gave up 6 bases, with 15 bases separating them. Germline CDR1 and CDR2: MDHEN and SYDVKM. The DNA for the CDR3 is TGTGCCAGCAGTCCCCGGCGGGGAACGGATACGCAGTATTTT. Translating it yields CASSPRRGTDTQYF.

This chain links TRBV11-2 with TRBJ2-3; D not certain. Trimming cost V 5 bases and J 8 bases, with 8 bases left between them. Germline V gives CDR1 SGHAT, CDR2 FQNNGV. The length of the CDR3 is 11 residues. Here the CDR3 DNA reads TGTGCCAGCAGCCCCATGGGTACGCAGTATTTT. This codes for CASSPMGTQYF.

The chain recombines TRBV6-5 with TRBJ2-7; D may correspond to TRBD1 or TRBD2 (5 bases each). The germline gives CDR1 MNHEY, CDR2 SVGAGI. Trimming removed 8 bases at V and 2 bases at J, with 16 bases between. The CDR3 loop spans 14 amino acids. The CDR3 here is CASPLGRDPYEQYV. In DNA, the CDR3 is TGTGCCAGCCCCCTCGGACGGGACCCCTACGAGCAGTACGTC.

This clone is a singleton in its sample. The chain couples TRBV6-5 to TRBJ2-2; D not certain. Trimming stripped 2 bases from V and 3 bases from J, with 4 bases between. This CDR3 is built from 13 residues. CDR1 is MNHEY, CDR2 SVGAGI, per germline. This CDR3 is CASSYRHTGELFF. The CDR3 DNA sequence: TGTGCCAGCAGTTACCGTCACACCGGGGAGCTGTTTTTT.

This clone has only one observation. The chain recombines TRBV6-1 with TRBJ2-2; D remains ambiguous. The CDR3 extends over 12 amino acids. Trimming took off 6 bases at V and 3 bases at J, with 5 bases between the two ends. Germline V CDR1 and CDR2: MNHNS, SASEGT. DNA of the CDR3: TGTGCCAGCAGGTTTTACACCGGGGAGCTGTTTTTT. Translating it yields CASRFYTGELFF.